These T cell receptor beta chains were read from a single sample in a study of CD8+ T cells in alopecia areata. Some clones are missing from TCRdb's copy, which holds only in-frame ones; the method was immunoSEQ multiplex PCR. The data contain fewer than 200,000 clones, around 50% of them seen just once; the ten biggest clones take up approximately 14%. Here the sequenced sample was CD4+ T cells sorted from blood, taken at week 0. These receptors all stem from a human donor with alopecia areata. Both conserved end residues are trimmed from each CDR3. Clone size appears in some rows only: once, few, many, or a class for an expanded clone.

clone size	V gene	CDR3 protein
-	TRBV11-2	ASRSPGQASYEQY
few	TRBV7-2	ASSNSPSGAATGELF
once	TRBV6-5	ASGTGSNYGYT
-	TRBV6-6	ASSFLPDTQY
once	TRBV30	ARTPLNTEAF
-	TRBV27	ASARLGGEGTNYEQY
-	TRBV30	AWSVDRGSPLH
few	TRBV29-1	SVDPRTEAF
once	TRBV15	ATSRDRVLEGTSPF
-	TRBV6-5	ASTQGGEAF
-	TRBV29-1	SVGRAGGLQETQY
-	TRBV9	ASTQSGTDSPLH
-	TRBV7-3	ASSPRVTGELF
-	TRBV30	AWSVRLDWAAYEQY
-	TRBV25-1	ASSEGVGLLGAGELF
-	TRBV10-3	AISSTGGETQY
-	TRBV5-1	ASSLGQGPSDTQY
-	TRBV5-1	ASSFGTGQETQY
-	TRBV29-1	SVAQGVGYT
-	TRBV6-5	ASSYSVLSGSQSLH
-	TRBV4-1	ASSQEATYTGELF
-	TRBV6-5	ASSYQMNTEAF
-	TRBV18	ASSQTSTGTGGTDTQY
-	TRBV30	AWSPGGPQETQY
-	TRBV29-1	SVDTDGANVLT
-	TRBV6-5	ASRPGQGIPY
few	TRBV19	ASTADRTSGYT
-	TRBV7-9	ASSRDRDYEQY
many	TRBV11-2	ASSLDLQNTEAF
-	TRBV5-4	ASRDLRLSIRAF
-	TRBV29-1	SVAMNTEAF
few	TRBV6-5	ASRSGGVTDTQY
-	TRBV1	TSLMFRPQH
few	TRBV27	ASSTMISGGLH
few	TRBV7-9	ASSPIGQGMRGYT
-	TRBV9	ASSVARVGGANVLT
once	TRBV4-2	ASSQTGSPLH
-	TRBV15	ATSRPLDGYT
-	TRBV30	AWGRMNTEAF
-	TRBV29-1	SVELHRVAF
-	TRBV29-1	SVAAEGTGELF
-	TRBV4-2	ASSQPGQAGRGQPQH